Below are 5 T cell receptor beta chains sequenced from a single sample in a study of blood T cell repertoires in COVID-19. The data were produced by immunoSEQ multiplex PCR, yet TCRdb's version contains in-frame clones alone and is incomplete. The sample contains 65,000 to 85,000 clones, almost 90% of which appear only once. Specimen: peripheral blood. The source is a human donor in a cohort sampled during active COVID-19.

The genes are TRBV28 and TRBJ1-2, with 9 bases matching TRBD1. With V trimmed by 2 bases and J by 4 bases, 8 bases remained unmatched. Germline CDR1 is MDHEN and CDR2 is SYDVKM. The CDR3 totals 16 residues. The CDR3 DNA reads as TGTGCCAGCAGTTTAATGGGGGGACAGGGTCCCTATGGCTACACCTTC. Its protein product is CASSLMGGQGPYGYTF.

The V call is TRBV4-2, the J call TRBJ2-1; D not resolved. The CDR3 has 14 residues. Per germline, CDR1 LGHNA and CDR2 YNFKEQ. V was shortened by 0 bases and J by 6 bases, with 9 bases between the two germline ends. In DNA form, the CDR3 reads TGTGCCAGCAGCCAAGATTTAATGAGCAATGAGCAGTTCTTC. It translates to CASSQDLMSNEQFF.

The rearrangement links TRBV6-2 or TRBV6-3 to TRBJ2-7, with D perhaps matching TRBD2 (6 bases). From germline, CDR1 is MNHEY and CDR2 SVGEGT. This CDR3 comprises 15 residues. V was cut by 3 bases and J by 6 bases, with 18 bases left in between. The CDR3 sequence: CASSYHIGGSGEQYF. DNA of the CDR3: TGTGCCAGCAGTTATCATATAGGAGGGTCTGGCGAGCAGTACTTC.

The chain employs TRBV28 and TRBJ1-2, with D unresolved. Trimming left V 1 base short and J 6 bases short, with 12 bases between. Germline assignment: CDR1 MDHEN and CDR2 SYDVKM. The CDR3 is 14 residues long. This chain's CDR3 is CASSLSQDWNGYTF. In DNA, the CDR3 is TGTGCCAGCAGTTTATCCCAGGACTGGAATGGCTACACCTTC.

The gene calls are TRBV9 and TRBJ1-1; D might be TRBD1 (6 bases). The CDR3 extends over 14 amino acids. Trimming shortened V by 3 bases and J by 0 bases, and 9 bases separated the two germline ends. In germline, CDR1 is SGDLS, CDR2 YYNGEE. The CDR3 spells CASSAGQMNTEAFF. The DNA of the CDR3 is TGTGCCAGCAGCGCTGGACAGATGAACACTGAAGCTTTCTTT.